This T cell receptor beta chain was found in a study of blood T cell repertoires in COVID-19. Study as a whole: The United States, Italy and Spain provided the acute and convalescent COVID-19 samples.

The germline gives CDR1 MGHRA, CDR2 YSYEKL. The length of the CDR3 is 18 residues. The V and J ends lost 4 bases and 1 base, in that order; junction bases with no gene match: 12. In the source study's methods: Scientists estimated how many nucleated cells there were by amplifying reference gene primers. Assay used: immunoSEQ multiplex PCR; TCRdb lists only in-frame clones, some missing. V and J calls and clone size come straight from that table; D and trimming were deduced from the DNA. The sample has approximately 120,000 clones; around 85% are singletons. This clone was counted a few times. This chain connects TRBV4-1 to TRBJ1-3; 8 nucleotides match TRBD1. The sequenced sample was peripheral blood. This clonotype was obtained from a woman in her fifties or sixties who had recovered from COVID-19. CDR3 region: CASSPMGTGLKSGNTIYF. The CDR3 region has the DNA TGCGCCAGCAGCCCAATGGGGACAGGACTAAAATCTGGAAACACCATATATTTT.